This TCR beta chain emerged from a study of cytotoxic CD8 clonotypes in ibrutinib-treated CLL. This table comes from immunoSEQ multiplex PCR, and its TCRdb copy is limited to in-frame clones, with some not included. The repertoire holds about 130,000 clones, with around four fifths as singletons. The germline gives CDR1 MNHNS, CDR2 SASEGT. The CDR3 has 11 residues. To note about this clone: The junction does not match germline at one end; this may be a read error.

The specimen was PBMCs, collected after 24 months of ibrutinib treatment. This clonotype was sampled from a human donor with chronic lymphocytic leukemia. V gene TRBV6-1 combines with J gene TRBJ2-7; D is undetermined. The CDR3 reads CASREEYEQYF. CDR3 coding DNA: TGTGCCAGCAGGGAAGAGTACGAGCAGTACTTC.